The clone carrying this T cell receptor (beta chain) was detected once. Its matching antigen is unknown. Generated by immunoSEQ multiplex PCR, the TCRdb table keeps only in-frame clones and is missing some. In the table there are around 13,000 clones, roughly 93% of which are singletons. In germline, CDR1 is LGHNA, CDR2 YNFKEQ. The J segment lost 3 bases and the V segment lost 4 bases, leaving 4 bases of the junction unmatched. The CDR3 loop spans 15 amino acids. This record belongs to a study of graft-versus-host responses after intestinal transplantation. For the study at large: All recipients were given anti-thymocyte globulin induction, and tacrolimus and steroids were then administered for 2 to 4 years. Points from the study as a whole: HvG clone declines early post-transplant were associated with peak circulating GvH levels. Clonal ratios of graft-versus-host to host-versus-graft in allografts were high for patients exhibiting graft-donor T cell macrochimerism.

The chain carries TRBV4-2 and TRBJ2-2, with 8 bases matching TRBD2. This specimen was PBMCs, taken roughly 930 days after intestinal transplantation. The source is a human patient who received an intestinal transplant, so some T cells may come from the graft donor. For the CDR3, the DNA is TGTGCCAGCAGCCCGGCGGGGGGCGACACCGGGGAGCTGTTTTTT. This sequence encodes CASSPAGGDTGELFF.